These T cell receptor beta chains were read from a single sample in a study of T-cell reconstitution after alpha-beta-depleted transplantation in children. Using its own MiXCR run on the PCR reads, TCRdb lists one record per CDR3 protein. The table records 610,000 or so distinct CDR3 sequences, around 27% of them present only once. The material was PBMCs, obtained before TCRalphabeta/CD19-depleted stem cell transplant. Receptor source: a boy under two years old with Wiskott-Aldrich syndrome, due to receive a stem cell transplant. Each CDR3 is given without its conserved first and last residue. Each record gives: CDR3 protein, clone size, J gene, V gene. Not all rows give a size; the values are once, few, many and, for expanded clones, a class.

CDR3 protein: ASSVLGQGHDEQY
clone size: few
J gene: TRBJ2-7
V gene: TRBV6-1

CDR3 protein: ASSLKRVASGLQETQY
clone size: few
J gene: TRBJ2-5
V gene: TRBV27

CDR3 protein: SARVKGSDGYT
clone size: NA
J gene: TRBJ1-2
V gene: TRBV20-1

CDR3 protein: ATRSGTVNTGELF
clone size: once
J gene: TRBJ2-2
V gene: TRBV24-1

CDR3 protein: ASSLHESGNTIY
clone size: few
J gene: TRBJ1-3
V gene: TRBV5-1

CDR3 protein: SAREMGQPYEQF
clone size: NA
J gene: TRBJ2-1
V gene: TRBV20-1

CDR3 protein: ASSYGPSFSGNTIY
clone size: few
J gene: TRBJ1-3
V gene: TRBV6-5

CDR3 protein: ASSLALGGLAVPHPSSYNEQF
clone size: NA
J gene: TRBJ2-1
V gene: TRBV7-6

CDR3 protein: ASSSIAGWGSEQF
clone size: NA
J gene: TRBJ2-1
V gene: TRBV5-1

CDR3 protein: ASSLVGGTWETQY
clone size: NA
J gene: TRBJ2-5
V gene: TRBV3-1

CDR3 protein: ASSVDRWGYGYT
clone size: few
J gene: TRBJ1-2
V gene: TRBV11-2

CDR3 protein: SATLAAQF
clone size: NA
J gene: TRBJ2-1
V gene: TRBV20-1

CDR3 protein: ASSIGFVDTEAF
clone size: few
J gene: TRBJ1-1
V gene: TRBV5-5

CDR3 protein: ASTGTSGPSYEQY
clone size: NA
J gene: TRBJ2-7
V gene: TRBV5-1

CDR3 protein: SAGGSTDTQY
clone size: NA
J gene: TRBJ2-3
V gene: TRBV20-1

CDR3 protein: ASSPFDSGRADTQY
clone size: NA
J gene: TRBJ2-3
V gene: TRBV5-1

CDR3 protein: ASSTEAETQY
clone size: NA
J gene: TRBJ2-5
V gene: TRBV25-1

CDR3 protein: SGGRNEQF
clone size: NA
J gene: TRBJ2-1
V gene: TRBV29-1

CDR3 protein: ASSSGSPNEQF
clone size: few
J gene: TRBJ2-1
V gene: TRBV12-3/TRBV12-4

CDR3 protein: ASSTLDLGMGADTQY
clone size: few
J gene: TRBJ2-3
V gene: TRBV7-6

CDR3 protein: ASSPAPVAGVNNEQF
clone size: few
J gene: TRBJ2-1
V gene: TRBV5-1

CDR3 protein: AISPGGNEQF
clone size: NA
J gene: TRBJ2-1
V gene: TRBV10-3